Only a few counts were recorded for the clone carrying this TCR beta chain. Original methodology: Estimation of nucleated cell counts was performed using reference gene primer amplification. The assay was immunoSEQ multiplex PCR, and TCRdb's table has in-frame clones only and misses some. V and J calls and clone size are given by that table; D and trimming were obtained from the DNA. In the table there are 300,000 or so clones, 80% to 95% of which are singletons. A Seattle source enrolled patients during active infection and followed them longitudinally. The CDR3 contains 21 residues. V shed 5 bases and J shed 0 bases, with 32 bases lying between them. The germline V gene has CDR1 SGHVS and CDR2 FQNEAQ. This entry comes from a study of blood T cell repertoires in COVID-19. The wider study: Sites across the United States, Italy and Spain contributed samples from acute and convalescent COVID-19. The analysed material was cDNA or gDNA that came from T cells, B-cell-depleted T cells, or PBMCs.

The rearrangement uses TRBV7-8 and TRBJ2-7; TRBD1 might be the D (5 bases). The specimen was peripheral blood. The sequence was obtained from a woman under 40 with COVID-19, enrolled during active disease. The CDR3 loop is CASSHIEVFLGRTGDSYEQYF. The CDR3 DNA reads TGTGCCAGCAGCCATATCGAGGTTTTTTTGGGCCGAACAGGAGACTCCTACGAGCAGTACTTC.